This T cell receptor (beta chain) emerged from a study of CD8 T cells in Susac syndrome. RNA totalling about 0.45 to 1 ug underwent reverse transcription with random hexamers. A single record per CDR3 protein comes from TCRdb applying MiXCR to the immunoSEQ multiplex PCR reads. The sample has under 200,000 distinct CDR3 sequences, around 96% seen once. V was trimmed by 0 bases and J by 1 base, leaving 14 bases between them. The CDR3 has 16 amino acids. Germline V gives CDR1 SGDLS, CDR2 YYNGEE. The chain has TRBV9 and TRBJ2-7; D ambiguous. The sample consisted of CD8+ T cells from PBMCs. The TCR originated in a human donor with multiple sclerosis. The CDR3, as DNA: TGTGCCAGCAGCGTAGCCGAGTGGGAAGAATCCTACGAGCAGTACTTC. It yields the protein CASSVAEWEESYEQYF.